This T cell receptor (beta chain) was sequenced for a study of human T cells and chemical hapten exposure. Looking at the study overall: Alopecia universalis, totalis or areata was present in patients who were mostly female.

Time point given: pre-sensitization, week 0. Described treatment: therapeutic diphenylcyclopropenone sensitization with weekly scalp DPC. This clonotype was seen many times. Single cDNA molecules in the library carried unique molecular identifiers attached during preparation. TCRdb passed the RACE reads through MiXCR, listing each CDR3 protein once. The repertoire holds about 64,000 distinct CDR3 sequences, with about 10% as singletons. The sequence came from a middle-aged woman with alopecia areata. Some clones in this sample may be carry-over from other donors' samples. The specimen comprised whole blood, sampled in connection with sensitization to the hapten diphenylcyclopropenone (DPC).

The CDR3 nucleotides read TGTGCCAGCAGTGAAGACTCCCTCGGTAATGAGCAGTTCTTC. Encoded protein: CASSEDSLGNEQFF. The rearrangement uses TRBV6-1 and TRBJ2-1; D unresolved. The ends were cut back, 1 base at V and 7 bases at J, with 11 bases in the middle. The CDR3 runs to 14 residues. The germline gives CDR1 MNHNS, CDR2 SASEGT.